This T cell receptor beta chain was retrieved from a study of cytomegalovirus exposure and HLA in healthy donors. Whole-study context: Caucasian-associated ancestry cluster membership applied to 75% to 85% of approximately 420 genotyped donors.

The PCR contained 60 Vbeta and 13 Jbeta primers. This table comes from immunoSEQ multiplex PCR, and its TCRdb copy is limited to in-frame clones, with some not included. The sample holds 100,000 to 150,000 clones. Study results and limitations: A later analysis reportedly found that, within productive TCRs, an Asian-associated ancestry cluster had fewer N-insertions than the mean observed across the roughly 700 donors. TCR beta sequences reportedly predicted most subjects' HLA-A and HLA-B alleles accurately. Most TCR sequences were seen very rarely across donors, but some public TCRs occurred in many.

Turning to this clone: Its antigen remains unidentified.

There are 15 residues in the CDR3. CDR1 SGHDT and CDR2 YYEEEE come from the germline V gene. The V gene end was trimmed by 6 bases and the J gene end by 0 bases; junction bases not matched to a gene: 1. The V call is TRBV5-6, the J call TRBJ2-2; the match to TRBD2 covers 11 bases. Sequencing input: PBMCs. The origin of this receptor is a man between 18 and 35 years old in good health and CMV-seronegative. The DNA for the CDR3 is TGTGCCAGCAAACTAGCGGGGGCGAACACCGGGGAGCTGTTTTTT. Encoded protein: CASKLAGANTGELFF.